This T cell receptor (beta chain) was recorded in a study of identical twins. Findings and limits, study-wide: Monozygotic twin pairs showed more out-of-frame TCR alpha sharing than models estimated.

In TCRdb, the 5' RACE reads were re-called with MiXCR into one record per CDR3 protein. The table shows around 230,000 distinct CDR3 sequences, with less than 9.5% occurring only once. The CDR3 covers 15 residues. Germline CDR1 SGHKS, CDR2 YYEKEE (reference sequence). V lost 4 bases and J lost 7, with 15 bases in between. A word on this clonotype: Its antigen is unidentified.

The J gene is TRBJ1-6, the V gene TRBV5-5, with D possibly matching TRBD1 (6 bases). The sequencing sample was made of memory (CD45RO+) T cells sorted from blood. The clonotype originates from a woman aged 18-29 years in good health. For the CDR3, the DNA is TGTGCCAGCAGCGTACAACAGGGTTTCAATTCACCCCTCCACTTT. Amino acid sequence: CASSVQQGFNSPLHF.